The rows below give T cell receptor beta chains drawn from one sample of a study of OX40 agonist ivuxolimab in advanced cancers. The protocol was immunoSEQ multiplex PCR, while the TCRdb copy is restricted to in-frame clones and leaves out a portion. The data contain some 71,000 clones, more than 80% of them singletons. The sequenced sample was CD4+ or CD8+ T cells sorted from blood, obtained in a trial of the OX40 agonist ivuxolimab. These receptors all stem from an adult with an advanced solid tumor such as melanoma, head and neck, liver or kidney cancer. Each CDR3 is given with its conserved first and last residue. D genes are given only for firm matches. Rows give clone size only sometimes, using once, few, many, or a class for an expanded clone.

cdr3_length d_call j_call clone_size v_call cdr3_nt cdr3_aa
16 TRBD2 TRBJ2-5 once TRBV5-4 TGTGCCAGCAGCTTGAACAACGGGGGGGCTGGAGAGACCCAGTACTTC CASSLNNGGAGETQYF
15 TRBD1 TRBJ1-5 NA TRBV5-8 TGTGCCAGCAGCCAGGGGACAGGGCGCAATCAGCCCCAGCATTTT CASSQGTGRNQPQHF
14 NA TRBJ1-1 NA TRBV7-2 TGTGCCAGCAGCATTTCGGGGGCTTTCTCTGAAGCTTTCTTT CASSISGAFSEAFF
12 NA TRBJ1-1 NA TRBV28 TGTGCCAGCACTACTATCCGGGGGGGGGCTTTCTTT CASTTIRGGAFF
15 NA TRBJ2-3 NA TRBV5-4 TGTGCCAGCACCCCAACCCGCGGGGACACAGATACGCAGTATTTT CASTPTRGDTDTQYF
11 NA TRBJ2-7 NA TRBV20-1 TGCAGTGCTAGAGAGGAGTTCGAGCAGTACTTC CSAREEFEQYF
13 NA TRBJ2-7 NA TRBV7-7 TGTGCCAGCAGTAAAGACAATCGGGGCGAGCAGTACTTC CASSKDNRGEQYF
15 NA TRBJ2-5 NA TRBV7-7 TGTGCCAGCAGCTTAGGCGGTCAGGGAAAAGAGACCCAGTACTTC CASSLGGQGKETQYF
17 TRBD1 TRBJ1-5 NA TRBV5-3 TGTGCCAGAAGCCGACAGGGCGGGATTGAGAGCAATCAGCCCCAGCATTTT CARSRQGGIESNQPQHF
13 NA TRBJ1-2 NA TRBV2 TGTGCCAGCAGTGAAGATTCGGACGATGGCTACACCTTC CASSEDSDDGYTF
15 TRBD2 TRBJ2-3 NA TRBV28 TGTGCCAGCAGTAATAGCGGGGAATCCGGGGATACGCAGTATTTT CASSNSGESGDTQYF
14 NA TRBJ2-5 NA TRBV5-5 TGTGCCAGCAGCACGGAGGGGGCCGACGAGACCCAGTACTTC CASSTEGADETQYF
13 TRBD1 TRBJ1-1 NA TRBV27 TGTGCCAGCAGTTGGACAGGGAACACTGAAGCTTTCTTT CASSWTGNTEAFF
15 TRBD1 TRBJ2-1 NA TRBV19 TGTGCCAGCGAAGGAGGGGACAGGGCGTTCAATGAGCAGTTCTTC CASEGGDRAFNEQFF
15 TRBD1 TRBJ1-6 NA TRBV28 TGTGCCAGCAGCCCTCCGGGACAGGGGTTTTCACCCCTCCACTTT CASSPPGQGFSPLHF
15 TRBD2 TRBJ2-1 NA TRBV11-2 TGTGCCAGCAGTTATAGCGGGGGCCGAAACAATGAGCAGTTCTTC CASSYSGGRNNEQFF
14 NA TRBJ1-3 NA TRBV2 TGTGCCAGCAGTTCAGGGGTCTCTGGAAACACCATATATTTT CASSSGVSGNTIYF
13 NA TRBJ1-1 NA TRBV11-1 TGTGCCAGCAGCTTAGAACTGAACACTGAAGCTTTCTTT CASSLELNTEAFF
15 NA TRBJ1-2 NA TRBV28 TGTGCCAGCAGTTTCGAGGCGGCGGATCCCTATGGCTACACCTTC CASSFEAADPYGYTF
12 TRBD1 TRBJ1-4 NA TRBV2 TGTGCCGGCGGGACAGGGAACGAAAAACTGTTTTTT CAGGTGNEKLFF
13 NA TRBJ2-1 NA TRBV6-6 TGTGCCAGCAGTTCTGGGGAAGAGAATGAGCAGTTCTTC CASSSGEENEQFF
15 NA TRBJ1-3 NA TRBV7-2 TGTGCCAGCAGCGTAGGGGGGCTCTCTGGAAACACCATATATTTT CASSVGGLSGNTIYF
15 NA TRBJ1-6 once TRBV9 TGTGCCAGCAGCGTGGGCCAGCCCAATAATTCACCCCTCCACTTT CASSVGQPNNSPLHF
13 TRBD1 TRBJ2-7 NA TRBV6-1 TGTGCCAGCAGGAAGACAGGGGAAAGGGAGCAGTACTTC CASRKTGEREQYF
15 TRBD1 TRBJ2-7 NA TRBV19 TGTGCCAGTAGTCGGGACAGGGGGCTTAACTACGAGCAGTACTTC CASSRDRGLNYEQYF
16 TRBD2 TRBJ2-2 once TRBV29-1 TGCAGCGTTGAATCTCCTAGCGGGGGGTTTGTCGGGGAGCTGTTTTTT CSVESPSGGFVGELFF
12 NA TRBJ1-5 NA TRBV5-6 TGTGCCAGCAGCAGTAGTTATCAGCCCCAGCATTTT CASSSSYQPQHF
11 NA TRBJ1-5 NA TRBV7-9 TGTGCCAGCGGACTGGATCAGCCCCAGCATTTT CASGLDQPQHF
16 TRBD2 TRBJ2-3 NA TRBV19 TGTGCCAGTAGTATCTCCGGGACTAGGGCCACAGATACGCAGTATTTT CASSISGTRATDTQYF
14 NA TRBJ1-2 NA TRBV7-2 TGTGCCAGCAGCTCGACGACTGAGTACTATGGCTACACCTTC CASSSTTEYYGYTF
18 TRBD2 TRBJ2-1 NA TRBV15 TGTGCCACCAGCAGGGACGAGGTTGGACTAGCGGGGTACAATGAGCAGTTCTTC CATSRDEVGLAGYNEQFF
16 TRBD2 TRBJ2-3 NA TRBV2 TGTGCCAGCAGCGACCTACTAGCGGGGGGCACAGATACGCAGTATTTT CASSDLLAGGTDTQYF
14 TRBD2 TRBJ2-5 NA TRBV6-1 TGTGCCAGCGGGCGGGGGGATACGTGGGAGACCCAGTACTTC CASGRGDTWETQYF
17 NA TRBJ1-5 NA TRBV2 TGTGCCAGCACCAACGAGAGCCCATCTAGTGGCAATCAGCCCCAGCATTTT CASTNESPSSGNQPQHF
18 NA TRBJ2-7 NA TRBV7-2 TGTGCCAGCAGCTTAGGCGCAGGGGACCGTACCATATCCTACGAGCAGTACTTC CASSLGAGDRTISYEQYF
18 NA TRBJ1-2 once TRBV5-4 TGTGCCAGCAGCTTGGGCCTGGGGGGACCGTCCGGACCTTATGGCTACACCTTC CASSLGLGGPSGPYGYTF
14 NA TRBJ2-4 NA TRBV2 TGTGCCAGCAGTCAAACAGGGTCGAAAAACATTCAGTACTTC CASSQTGSKNIQYF
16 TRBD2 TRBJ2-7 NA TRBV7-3 TGTGCCAGCAGCCAACGGTTGGGGGGGAACTCCTACGAGCAGTACTTC CASSQRLGGNSYEQYF
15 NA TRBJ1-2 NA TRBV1 TGCACCAGCAGCCATAGGGCCCCAGGAGGCTATGGCTACACCTTC CTSSHRAPGGYGYTF
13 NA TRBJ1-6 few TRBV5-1 TGCGCCAGCAGGAGGGTGGATAGCTCACCCCTCCACTTT CASRRVDSSPLHF
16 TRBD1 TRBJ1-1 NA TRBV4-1 TGCGCCAGCAGCCAAGCCATGACAGGGGTCGACACTGAAGCTTTCTTT CASSQAMTGVDTEAFF
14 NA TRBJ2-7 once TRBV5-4 TGTGCCAGCAGCCGGACAGCCGATTTACGCGAGCAGTACTTC CASSRTADLREQYF
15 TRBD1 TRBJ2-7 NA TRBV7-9 TGTGCCAGCAGCCCCCGGACAGGGTGGGCGACCGAGCAGTACTTC CASSPRTGWATEQYF
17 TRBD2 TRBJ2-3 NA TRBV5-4 TGTGCCAGCAGCTTGTTAGATAGCGGGGAATGGGGAGATACGCAGTATTTT CASSLLDSGEWGDTQYF
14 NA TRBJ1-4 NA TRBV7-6 TGTGCCAGCAGCCCTACGGGCCAAAATGAAAAACTGTTTTTT CASSPTGQNEKLFF
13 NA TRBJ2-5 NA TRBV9 TGTGCCAGCAGTACCCCGATGGGAGAGACCCAGTACTTC CASSTPMGETQYF
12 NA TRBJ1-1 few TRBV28 TGTGCCCTCAGGGGCCGCAATCTTGAAGCTTTCTTT CALRGRNLEAFF
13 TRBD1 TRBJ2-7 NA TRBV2 TGTGCCAGCATTCAGGACAGGGACTACGAGCAGTACTTC CASIQDRDYEQYF
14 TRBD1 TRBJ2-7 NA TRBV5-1 TGCGCCAGCAGGCCCCGACAGGGTAACCACGAGCAGTACTTC CASRPRQGNHEQYF
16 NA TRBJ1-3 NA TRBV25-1 TGTGCCAGCAGTGAGGATTTAGGGGGGTCTGGAAACACCATATATTTT CASSEDLGGSGNTIYF
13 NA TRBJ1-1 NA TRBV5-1 TGCGCCAGCAGTATACAGGGTGACACTGAAGCTTTCTTT CASSIQGDTEAFF
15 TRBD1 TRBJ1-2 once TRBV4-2 TGTGCCAGCAGCTCACGACAGGGGGGTAACTATGGCTACACCTTC CASSSRQGGNYGYTF
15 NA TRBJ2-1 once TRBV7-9 TGTGCCAGCAGCTTAGGGACATTCTCCTACAATGAGCAGTTCTTC CASSLGTFSYNEQFF